Below are 13 T cell receptor beta chains sequenced from a single sample in a study of T cell changes during pregnancy in multiple sclerosis (dated by TCRdb to between 2018 and 2021). Library construction relied on the immunoSEQ multiplex PCR assay. Held by TCRdb, this immuneACCESS table contains in-frame sequences only and omits some clones. Under half of the omission traces to an unresolved V gene where checked; the cause of the rest is unknown. The table for this sample lists some 85,000 clones; 90% to 95% of them were counted only once. Around 1.1% of the sample goes to the ten largest clones. The sample in question was peripheral blood, obtained in the second trimester of pregnancy. Receptors were obtained from a female donor with multiple sclerosis, enrolled in a pregnancy study.

This chain uses TRBV19 with TRBJ2-7; 9 positions agree with TRBD1. The CDR3 sequence is 13 residues long. V shed 3 bases, J shed 4 bases, and the junction held 1 base outside the gene matches. Germline values: CDR1 LNHDA, CDR2 SQIVND (reference sequence). In nucleotides, the CDR3 is TGTGCCAGTAGTATGGGGACAGGGTACGAGCAGTACTTC. This sequence encodes CASSMGTGYEQYF.

The CDR3 loop is CASSFGGTYEQYF. CDR3 DNA: TGTGCCAGCAGCTTCGGCGGAACCTACGAGCAGTACTTC. J is TRBJ2-7 and V is TRBV13; D ambiguous. V lost 3 bases and J lost 2, with 8 bases in between. This CDR3 has 13 amino acids. Germline-derived CDR1 and CDR2 are PRHDT and FYEKMQ (reference sequence).

The genes are TRBV7-9 and TRBJ1-1; a weak D match, TRBD1 (6 bases). The CDR3 covers 14 residues. Germline assignment: CDR1 SEHNR and CDR2 FQNEAQ (reference sequence). V dropped 3 bases and J dropped 4 bases, with 12 bases sitting between them. In DNA form, the CDR3 reads TGTGCCAGCAGCTTCAATACAGGGCCCACTGAAGCTTTCTTT. Protein product: CASSFNTGPTEAFF.

The chain links TRBV11-2 to TRBJ1-3; possibly TRBD1 for D (5 bases). Trimming left V 2 bases short and J 0 bases short, with 11 bases between. Germline V gene sequence: CDR1 SGHAT, CDR2 FQNNGV. The CDR3 is 16 amino acids. The CDR3 sequence: CASSLKGPSSGNTIYF. DNA of the CDR3: TGTGCCAGCAGCTTAAAGGGGCCTTCCTCTGGAAACACCATATATTTT.

This sequence joins TRBV5-1 and TRBJ2-7, with D perhaps TRBD2 (6 bases). The germline V gene has CDR1 SGHRS and CDR2 YFSETQ. The length of the CDR3 is 15 residues. The V end lost 5 bases, the J end lost 5 bases, and 20 bases lay between the germline ends. DNA for the CDR3: TGCGCCAGCAGTCGTCGGTTGGCGGGAACCCACGAGCAGTACTTC. Translation: CASSRRLAGTHEQYF. The whole variable domain, filled in from reference TRBV5-1 and TRBJ2-7, reads KAGVTQTPRYLIKTRGQQVTLSCSPISGHRSVSWYQQTPGQGLQFLFEYFSETQRNKGNFPGRFSGRQFSNSRSEMNVSTLELGDSALYLCASSRRLAGTHEQYFGPGTRLTVT.

V gene TRBV27 combines with J gene TRBJ1-2; D is unresolved. This CDR3 region has 11 residues. Germline lookup yields CDR1 MNHEY and CDR2 SMNVEV (reference sequence). Deletions cut 8 bases from V and 4 bases from J, with 8 bases between. Here the CDR3 reads CASGVSYGYTF. Here the CDR3 DNA reads TGTGCCAGCGGAGTGAGCTATGGCTACACCTTC.

The CDR3 sequence is CASSPTGLSNQPQHF. The CDR3 region has the DNA TGTGCCAGCAGTCCCACAGGGCTAAGCAATCAGCCCCAGCATTTT. The V gene is TRBV2, the J gene TRBJ1-5; D is perhaps TRBD1 (6 bases). The CDR3 covers 15 residues. Trimming stripped 5 bases from V and 1 base from J, with 12 bases between. Germline V gene data show CDR1 as SNHLY and CDR2 as FYNNEI.

The chain has TRBV4-2 and TRBJ1-2; 7 bases are a match to TRBD1. This CDR3 contains 15 residues. V was clipped by 4 bases and J by 4 bases; unmatched bases: 9. Germline V lookup: CDR1 LGHNA, CDR2 YNFKEQ. CDR3 nucleotide sequence: TGTGCCAGCAGCCCCTCCCCGGGACAGCTCTATGGCTACACCTTC. This encodes CASSPSPGQLYGYTF.

CDR3 nucleotides: TGTGCCAGCAGTTCCAGCGGGGTCTCCTACGAGCAGTACTTC. Translation gives CASSSSGVSYEQYF. The gene calls are TRBV27 and TRBJ2-7; TRBD2 aligns across 7 bases. The CDR3 totals 14 residues. Germline CDR1 MNHEY, CDR2 SMNVEV (reference sequence). The V and J ends lost 4 bases and 0 bases, in that order; junction bases with no gene match: 3.

The chain carries TRBV27 and TRBJ2-7; weak D call: TRBD2 (6 bases). Trimming cost V 5 bases and J 5 bases, with 19 bases left between them. The germline CDR1 and CDR2 sequences are MNHEY and SMNVEV (reference sequence). The CDR3 runs to 15 residues. The CDR3 coding sequence is TGTGCCAGCAGTCAAGGGACTCGTCCCTTTAACGAGCAGTACTTC. Residues: CASSQGTRPFNEQYF.

The chain uses TRBV25-1 and TRBJ2-2, with D perhaps TRBD1 (6 bases). CDR3 length: 13 amino acids. Germline V gives CDR1 MGHDK, CDR2 SYGVNS. The V end was cut by 7 bases, the J end by 5 bases, with 11 bases between. CDR3 in amino acids: CASTRGGTGELFF. The CDR3 DNA reads as TGTGCCAGCACCAGGGGCGGGACCGGGGAGCTGTTTTTT.

This chain joins TRBV6-4 and TRBJ2-1; 9 positions agree with TRBD2. The germline CDR1 and CDR2 sequences are MRHNA and SNTAGT. Trimming removed 2 bases from V and 8 bases from J; junction bases left unmatched: 7. This CDR3 is built from 15 residues. CDR3: CASSDGLAGNDEQFF. The CDR3, as DNA: TGTGCCAGCAGTGACGGCCTAGCGGGAAACGATGAGCAGTTCTTC.

V usage is TRBV27 and J usage is TRBJ2-1; 7 bases are a match to TRBD2. Looked up from germline, CDR1 is MNHEY and CDR2 is SMNVEV (reference sequence). CDR3 length: 14 amino acids. V lost 6 bases, J lost 9 bases, and 11 bases stayed unmatched. The CDR3 region has the DNA TGTGCCAGCAGAAATCCGGGACTACCCCCTGAGCAGTTCTTC. Protein product: CASRNPGLPPEQFF.